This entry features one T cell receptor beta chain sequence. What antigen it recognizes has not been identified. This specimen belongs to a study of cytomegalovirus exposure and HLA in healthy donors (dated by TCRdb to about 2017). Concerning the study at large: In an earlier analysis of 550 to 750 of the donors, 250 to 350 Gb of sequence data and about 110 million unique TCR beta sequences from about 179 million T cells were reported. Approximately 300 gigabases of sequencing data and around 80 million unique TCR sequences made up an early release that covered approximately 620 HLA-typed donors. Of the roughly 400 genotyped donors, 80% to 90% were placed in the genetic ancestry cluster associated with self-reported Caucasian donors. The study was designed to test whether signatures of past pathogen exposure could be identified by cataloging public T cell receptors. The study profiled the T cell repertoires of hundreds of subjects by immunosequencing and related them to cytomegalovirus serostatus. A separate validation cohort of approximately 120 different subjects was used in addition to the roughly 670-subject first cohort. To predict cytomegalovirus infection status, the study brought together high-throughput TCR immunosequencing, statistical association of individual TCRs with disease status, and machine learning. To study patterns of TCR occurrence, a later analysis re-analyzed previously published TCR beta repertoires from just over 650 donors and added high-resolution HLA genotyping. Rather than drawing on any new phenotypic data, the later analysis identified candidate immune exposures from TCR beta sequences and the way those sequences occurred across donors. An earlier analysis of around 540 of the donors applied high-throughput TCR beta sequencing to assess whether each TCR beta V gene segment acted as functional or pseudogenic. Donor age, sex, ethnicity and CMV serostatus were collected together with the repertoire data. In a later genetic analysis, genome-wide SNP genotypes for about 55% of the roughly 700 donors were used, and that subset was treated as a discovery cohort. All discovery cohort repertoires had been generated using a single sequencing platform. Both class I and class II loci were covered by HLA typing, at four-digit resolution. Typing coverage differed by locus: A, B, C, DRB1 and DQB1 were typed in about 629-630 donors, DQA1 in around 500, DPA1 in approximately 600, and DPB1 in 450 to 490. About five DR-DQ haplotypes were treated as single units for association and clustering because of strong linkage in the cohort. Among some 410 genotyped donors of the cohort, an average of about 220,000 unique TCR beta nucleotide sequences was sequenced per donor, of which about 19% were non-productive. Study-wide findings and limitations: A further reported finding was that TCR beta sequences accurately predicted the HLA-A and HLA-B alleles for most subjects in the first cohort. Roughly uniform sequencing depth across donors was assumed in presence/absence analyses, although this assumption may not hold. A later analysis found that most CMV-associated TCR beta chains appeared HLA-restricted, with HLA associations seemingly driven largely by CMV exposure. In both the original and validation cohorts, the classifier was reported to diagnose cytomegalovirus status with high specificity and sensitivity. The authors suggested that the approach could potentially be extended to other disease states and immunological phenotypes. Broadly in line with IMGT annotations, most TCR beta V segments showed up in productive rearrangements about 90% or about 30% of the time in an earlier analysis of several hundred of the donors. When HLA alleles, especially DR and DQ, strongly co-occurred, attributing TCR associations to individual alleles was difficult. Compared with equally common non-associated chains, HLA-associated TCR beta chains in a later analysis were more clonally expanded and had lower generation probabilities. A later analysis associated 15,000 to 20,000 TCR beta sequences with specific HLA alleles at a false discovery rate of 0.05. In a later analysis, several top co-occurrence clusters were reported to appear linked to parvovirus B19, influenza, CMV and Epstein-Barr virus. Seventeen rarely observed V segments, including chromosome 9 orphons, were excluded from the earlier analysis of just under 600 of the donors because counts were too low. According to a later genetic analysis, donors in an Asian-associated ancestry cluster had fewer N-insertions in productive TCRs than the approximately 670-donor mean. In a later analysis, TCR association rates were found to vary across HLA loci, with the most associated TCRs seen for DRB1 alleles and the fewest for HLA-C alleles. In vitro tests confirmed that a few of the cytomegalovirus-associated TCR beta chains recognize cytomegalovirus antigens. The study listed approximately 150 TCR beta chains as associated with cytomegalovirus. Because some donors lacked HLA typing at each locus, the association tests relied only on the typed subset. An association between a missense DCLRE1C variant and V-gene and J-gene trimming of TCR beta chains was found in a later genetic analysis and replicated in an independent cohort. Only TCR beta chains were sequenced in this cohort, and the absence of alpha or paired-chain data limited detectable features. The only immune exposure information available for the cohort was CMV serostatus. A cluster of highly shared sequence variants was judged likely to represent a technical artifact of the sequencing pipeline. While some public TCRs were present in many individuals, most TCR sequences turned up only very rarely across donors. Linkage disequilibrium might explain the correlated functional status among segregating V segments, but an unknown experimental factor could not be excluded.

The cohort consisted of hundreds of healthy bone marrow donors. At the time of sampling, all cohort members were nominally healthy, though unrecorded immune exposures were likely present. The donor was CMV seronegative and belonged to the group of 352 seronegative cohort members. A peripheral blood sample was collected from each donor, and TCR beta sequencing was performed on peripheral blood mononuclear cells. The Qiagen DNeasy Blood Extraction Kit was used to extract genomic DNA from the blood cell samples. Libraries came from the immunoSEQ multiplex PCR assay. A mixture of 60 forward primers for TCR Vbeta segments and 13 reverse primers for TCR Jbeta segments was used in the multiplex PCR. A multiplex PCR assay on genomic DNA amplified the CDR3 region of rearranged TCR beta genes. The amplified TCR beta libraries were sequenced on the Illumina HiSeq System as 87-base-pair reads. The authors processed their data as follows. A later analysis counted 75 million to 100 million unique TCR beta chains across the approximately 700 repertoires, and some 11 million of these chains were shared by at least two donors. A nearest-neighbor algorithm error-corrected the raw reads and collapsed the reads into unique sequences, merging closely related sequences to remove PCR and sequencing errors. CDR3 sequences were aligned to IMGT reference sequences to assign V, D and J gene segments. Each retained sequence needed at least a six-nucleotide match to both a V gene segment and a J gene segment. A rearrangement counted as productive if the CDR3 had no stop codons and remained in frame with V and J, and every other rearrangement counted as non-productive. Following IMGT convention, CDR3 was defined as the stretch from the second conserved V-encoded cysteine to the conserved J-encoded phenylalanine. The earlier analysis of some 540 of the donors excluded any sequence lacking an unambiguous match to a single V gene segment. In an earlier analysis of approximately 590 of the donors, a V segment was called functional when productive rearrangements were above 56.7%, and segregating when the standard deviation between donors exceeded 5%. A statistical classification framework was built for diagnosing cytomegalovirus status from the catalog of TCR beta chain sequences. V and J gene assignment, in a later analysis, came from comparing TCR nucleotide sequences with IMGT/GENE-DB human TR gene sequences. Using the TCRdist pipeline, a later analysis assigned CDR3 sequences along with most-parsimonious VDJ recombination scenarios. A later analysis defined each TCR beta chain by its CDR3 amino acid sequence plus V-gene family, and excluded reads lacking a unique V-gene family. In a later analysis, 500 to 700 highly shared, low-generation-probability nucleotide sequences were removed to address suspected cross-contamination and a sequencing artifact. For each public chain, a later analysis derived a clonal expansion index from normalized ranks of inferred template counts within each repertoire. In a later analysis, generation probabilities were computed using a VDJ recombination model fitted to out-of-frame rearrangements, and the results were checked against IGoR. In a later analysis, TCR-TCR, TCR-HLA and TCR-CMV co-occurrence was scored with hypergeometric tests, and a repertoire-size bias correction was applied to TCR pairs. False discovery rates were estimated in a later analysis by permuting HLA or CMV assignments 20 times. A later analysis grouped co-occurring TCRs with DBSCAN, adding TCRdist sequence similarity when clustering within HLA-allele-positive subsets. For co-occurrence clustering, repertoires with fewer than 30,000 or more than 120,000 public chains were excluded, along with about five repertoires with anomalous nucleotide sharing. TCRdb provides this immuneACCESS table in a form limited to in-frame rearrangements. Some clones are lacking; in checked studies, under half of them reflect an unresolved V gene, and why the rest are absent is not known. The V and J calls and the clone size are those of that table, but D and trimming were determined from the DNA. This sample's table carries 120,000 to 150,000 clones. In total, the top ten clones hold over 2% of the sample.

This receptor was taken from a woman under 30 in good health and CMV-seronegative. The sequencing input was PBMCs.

The CDR3 region reads CASSRELYGYTF. The bases are TGTGCCAGCAGCCGAGAACTTTATGGCTACACCTTC. The chain is encoded by TRBV7-2 joined to TRBJ1-2; no D gene call is confident. Trimming takes 5 bases from V and 5 bases from J, and the germline ends sit 9 bases apart. Taken from cysteine to phenylalanine, the CDR3 has 12 residues. The entry retains the CDR3 DNA only, 36 bases that are in frame from base 1. The germline V gene specifies SGHTA as CDR1 and FQGNSA as CDR2.